This T cell receptor beta chain derives from a study of beta chain features in type 1 diabetes. Study at large: Over all samples combined, some 110 million sorted cells were examined. Study results and caveats: People with Type 1 diabetes carried modestly yet significantly shorter TCRB CDR3s in all four CD4+ subsets. cDNA sequencing could over-represent cells with high TCR expression. More deletions and fewer insertions at VDJ junctions were found in patients with type 1 diabetes.

Naive, central memory, regulatory and stem cell-like memory cells within the CD4+ compartment were sorted using CD45RO/CCR7/CD25/CD127/CD95/CD27. The V and J ends lost 2 bases and 2 bases respectively, with 6 bases between them. CDR3 length: 13 amino acids. The germline V gene has CDR1 KGHSH and CDR2 LQKENI. As concerns this clone: The antigen remains unidentified.

Since all of the isolated RNA was reverse transcribed, expressed TCRB transcripts were what got sequenced. Clones were read by immunoSEQ multiplex PCR, and TCRdb kept only the in-frame ones, dropping some. The sample shows 40,000 or so clones, over 60% of them seen only once. The receptor comes from a woman between 18 and 29 years old with type 1 diabetes. What was sequenced was Tregs from blood. The chain recombines TRBV18 with TRBJ2-5; D might be TRBD1 (6 bases). The CDR3 region is CASSPTGQETQYF. The CDR3, as DNA: TGTGCCAGCTCACCAACAGGGCAAGAGACCCAGTACTTC.